This TCR beta chain originates from a study of blood T cell repertoires in COVID-19. A note on this clone: In the same sample, other DNA sequences code for this CDR3.

Germline V gives CDR1 SGDLS, CDR2 YYNGEE. After removal of 4 bases from V and 3 bases from J, the junction contained 3 bases not matched to a gene. This CDR3 has 13 residues. Sequencing used immunoSEQ multiplex PCR; TCRdb keeps in-frame clones, though not all of them. Of roughly 240,000 clones in the sample, about 82% were seen once. The clonotype was recovered from a woman aged 45-65 years with acute COVID-19. This chain joins TRBV9 and TRBJ1-2; 7 bases map to TRBD1. Sequenced material: PBMCs or T cells enriched from blood (not recorded which). CDR3 bases: TGTGCCAGCAGCCCTGGGACAGACTATGGCTACACCTTC. It is translated as CASSPGTDYGYTF.